The present T cell receptor (beta chain) was sequenced within a study of identical twins. TCRdb reanalysed the 5' RACE reads using MiXCR and keeps one entry per CDR3 protein. The data hold some 260,000 distinct CDR3 sequences, with more than 13% observed a single time. This CDR3 spans 13 amino acids. The V gene's germline CDR1 is SGHAT and CDR2 FQDESV (reference sequence). With 6 bases removed from V and 5 bases from J, the gap between germline ends came to 14 bases. This chain joins TRBV11-1 and TRBJ2-7; possibly TRBD1 for D (6 bases). Material for sequencing was memory (CD45RO+) T cells sorted from blood. The TCR originated in a woman between 18 and 29 years old in good health. CDR3: CASSPNRVHEQYF. Here the CDR3 DNA reads TGTGCCAGCAGTCCGAACAGGGTGCACGAGCAGTACTTC.